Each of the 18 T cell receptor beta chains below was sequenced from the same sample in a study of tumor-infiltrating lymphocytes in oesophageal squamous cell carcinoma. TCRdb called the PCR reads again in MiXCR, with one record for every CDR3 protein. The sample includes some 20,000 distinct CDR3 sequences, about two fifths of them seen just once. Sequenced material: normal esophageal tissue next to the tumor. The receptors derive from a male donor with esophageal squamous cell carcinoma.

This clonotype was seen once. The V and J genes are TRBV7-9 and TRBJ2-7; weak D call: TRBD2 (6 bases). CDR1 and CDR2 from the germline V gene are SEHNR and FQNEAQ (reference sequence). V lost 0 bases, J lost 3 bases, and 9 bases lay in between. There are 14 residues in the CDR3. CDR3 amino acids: CASSLAGTFYEQYF. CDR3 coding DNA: TGTGCCAGCAGCTTAGCGGGGACTTTCTACGAGCAGTACTTC.

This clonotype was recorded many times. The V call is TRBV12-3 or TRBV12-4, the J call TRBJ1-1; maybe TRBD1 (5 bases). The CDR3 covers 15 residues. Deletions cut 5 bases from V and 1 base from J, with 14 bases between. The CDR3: CASSRGDFGNTEAFF. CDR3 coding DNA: TGTGCCAGCAGTAGAGGGGATTTCGGGAACACTGAAGCTTTCTTT.

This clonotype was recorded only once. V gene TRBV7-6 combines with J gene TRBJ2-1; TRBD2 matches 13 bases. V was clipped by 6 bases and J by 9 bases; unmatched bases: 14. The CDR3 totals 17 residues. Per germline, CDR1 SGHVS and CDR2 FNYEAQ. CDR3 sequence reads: CASSYYPGLAGLSEQFF. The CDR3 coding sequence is TGTGCCAGCAGTTACTACCCGGGACTAGCGGGATTGAGTGAGCAGTTCTTC.

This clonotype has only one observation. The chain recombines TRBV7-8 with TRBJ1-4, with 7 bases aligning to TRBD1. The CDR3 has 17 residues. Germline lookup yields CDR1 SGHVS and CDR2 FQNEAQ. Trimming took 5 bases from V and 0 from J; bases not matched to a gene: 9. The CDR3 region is CASSPMTGLTTNEKLFF. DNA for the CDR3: TGTGCCAGCAGCCCAATGACAGGGCTTACAACTAATGAAAAACTGTTTTTT. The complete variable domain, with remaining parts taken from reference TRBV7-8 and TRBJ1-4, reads GAGVSQSPRYKVAKRGQDVALRCDPISGHVSLFWYQQALGQGPEFLTYFQNEAQLDKSGLPSDRFFAERPEGSVSTLKIQRTQQEDSAVYLCASSPMTGLTTNEKLFFGSGTQLSVL.

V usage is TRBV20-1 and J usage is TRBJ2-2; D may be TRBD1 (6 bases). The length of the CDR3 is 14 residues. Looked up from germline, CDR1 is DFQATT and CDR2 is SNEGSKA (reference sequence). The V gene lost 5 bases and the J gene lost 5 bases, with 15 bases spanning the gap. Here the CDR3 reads CSAVGTIKTGELFF. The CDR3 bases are TGCAGTGCTGTCGGGACAATCAAGACCGGGGAGCTGTTTTTT.

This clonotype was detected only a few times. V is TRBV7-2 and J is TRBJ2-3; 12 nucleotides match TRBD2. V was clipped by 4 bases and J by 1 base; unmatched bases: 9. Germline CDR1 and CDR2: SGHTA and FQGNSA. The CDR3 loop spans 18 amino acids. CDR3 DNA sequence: TGTGCCAGCAGCTCCCAGACTAGCGGGAGATGGGGCACAGATACGCAGTATTTT. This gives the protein CASSSQTSGRWGTDTQYF.

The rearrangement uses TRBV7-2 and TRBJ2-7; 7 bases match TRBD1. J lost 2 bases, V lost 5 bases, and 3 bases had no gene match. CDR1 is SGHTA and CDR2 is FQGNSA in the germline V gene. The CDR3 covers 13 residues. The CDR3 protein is CASSRGQTYEQYF. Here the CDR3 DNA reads TGTGCCAGCAGCCGGGGACAGACCTACGAGCAGTACTTC.

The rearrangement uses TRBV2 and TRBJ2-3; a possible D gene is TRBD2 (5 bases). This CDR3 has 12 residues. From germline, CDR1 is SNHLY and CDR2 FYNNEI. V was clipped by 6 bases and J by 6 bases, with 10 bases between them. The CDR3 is CASRLVFDTQYF. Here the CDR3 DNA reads TGTGCCAGCAGACTAGTCTTCGATACGCAGTATTTT. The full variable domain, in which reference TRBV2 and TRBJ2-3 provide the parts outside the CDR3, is EPEVTQTPSHQVTQMGQEVILRCVPISNHLYFYWYRQILGQKVEFLVSFYNNEISEKSEIFDDQFSVERPDGSNFTLKIRSTKLEDSAMYFCASRLVFDTQYFGPGTRLTVL.

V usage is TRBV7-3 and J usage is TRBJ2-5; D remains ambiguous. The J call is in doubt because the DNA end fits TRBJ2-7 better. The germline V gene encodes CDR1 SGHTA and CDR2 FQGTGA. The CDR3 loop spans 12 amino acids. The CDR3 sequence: CASSTPYGEQYF. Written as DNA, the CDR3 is TGTGCCAGCAGCACTCCGTATGGCGAGCAGTACTTC.

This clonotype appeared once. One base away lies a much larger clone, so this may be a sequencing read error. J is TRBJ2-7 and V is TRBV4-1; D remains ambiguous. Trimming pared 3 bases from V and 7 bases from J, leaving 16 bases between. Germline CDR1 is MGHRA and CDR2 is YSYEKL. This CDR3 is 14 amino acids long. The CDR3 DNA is TGCGCCAGCAGCCAGGAAGGGCCCAGCAATGAGCAGTACTTC. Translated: CASSQEGPSNEQYF.

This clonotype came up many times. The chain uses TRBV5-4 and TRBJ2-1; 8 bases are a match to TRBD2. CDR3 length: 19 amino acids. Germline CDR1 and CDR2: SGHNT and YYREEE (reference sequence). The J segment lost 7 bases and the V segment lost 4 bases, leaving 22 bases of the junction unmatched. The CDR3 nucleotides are TGTGCCAGCAGCCTAGAGCGGATACCGGGACTAGGTCATGGGAATGAGCAGTTCTTC. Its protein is CASSLERIPGLGHGNEQFF.

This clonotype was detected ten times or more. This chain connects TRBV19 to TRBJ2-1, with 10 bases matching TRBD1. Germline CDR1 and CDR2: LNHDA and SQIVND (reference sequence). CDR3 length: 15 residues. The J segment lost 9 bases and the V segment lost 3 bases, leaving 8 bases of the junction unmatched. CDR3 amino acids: CASSMRTGGNGEQFF. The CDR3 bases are TGTGCCAGTAGTATGAGGACAGGGGGGAATGGTGAGCAGTTCTTC.

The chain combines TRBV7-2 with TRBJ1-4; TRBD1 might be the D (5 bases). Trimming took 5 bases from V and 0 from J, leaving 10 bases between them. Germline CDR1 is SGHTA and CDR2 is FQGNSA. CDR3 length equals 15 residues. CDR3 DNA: TGTGCCAGCAGCCAGGGATGGCCAACTAATGAAAAACTGTTTTTT. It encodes CASSQGWPTNEKLFF.

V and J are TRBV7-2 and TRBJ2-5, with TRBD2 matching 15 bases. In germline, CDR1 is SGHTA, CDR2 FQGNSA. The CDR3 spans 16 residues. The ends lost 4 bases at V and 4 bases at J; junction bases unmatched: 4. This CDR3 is CASSSGLAGGIETQYF. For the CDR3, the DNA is TGTGCCAGCAGCTCGGGACTAGCGGGAGGTATAGAGACCCAGTACTTC.

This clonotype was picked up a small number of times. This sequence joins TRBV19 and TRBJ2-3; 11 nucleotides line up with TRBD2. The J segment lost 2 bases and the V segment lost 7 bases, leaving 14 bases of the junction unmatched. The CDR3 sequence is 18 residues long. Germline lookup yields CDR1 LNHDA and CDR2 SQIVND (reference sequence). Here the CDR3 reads CASNGQKGLAGVTDTQYF. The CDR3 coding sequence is TGTGCCAGTAACGGTCAGAAAGGACTAGCGGGCGTCACAGATACGCAGTATTTT.

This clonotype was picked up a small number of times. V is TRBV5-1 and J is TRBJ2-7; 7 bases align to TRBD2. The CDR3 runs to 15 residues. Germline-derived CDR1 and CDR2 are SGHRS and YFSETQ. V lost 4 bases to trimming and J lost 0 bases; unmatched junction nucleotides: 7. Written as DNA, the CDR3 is TGCGCCAGCAGCCCGCGGGCGGGAGTCTCCTACGAGCAGTACTTC. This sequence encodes CASSPRAGVSYEQYF. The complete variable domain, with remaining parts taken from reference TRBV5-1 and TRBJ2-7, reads KAGVTQTPRYLIKTRGQQVTLSCSPISGHRSVSWYQQTPGQGLQFLFEYFSETQRNKGNFPGRFSGRQFSNSRSEMNVSTLELGDSALYLCASSPRAGVSYEQYFGPGTRLTVT.

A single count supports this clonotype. Here the CDR3 DNA reads TGCGCCAGCAGCTTGGCCCTGGGATATAGCTCAGATACGCAGTATTTT. It encodes CASSLALGYSSDTQYF. This rearrangement joins TRBV5-1 to TRBJ2-3; the D is unclear. In germline, CDR1 is SGHRS, CDR2 YFSETQ. Trimming took off 0 bases at V and 4 bases at J, with 15 bases between the two ends. The CDR3 loop spans 16 amino acids.

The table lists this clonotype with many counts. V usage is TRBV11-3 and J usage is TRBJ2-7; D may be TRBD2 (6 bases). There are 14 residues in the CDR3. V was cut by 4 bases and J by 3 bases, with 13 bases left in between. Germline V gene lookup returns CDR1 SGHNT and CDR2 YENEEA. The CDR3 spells CASSSSGSHYEQYF. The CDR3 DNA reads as TGTGCCAGCAGCTCGTCCGGGAGCCACTACGAGCAGTACTTC.